The rows below give T cell receptor beta chains drawn from one sample of a study of human T cells and chemical hapten exposure. TCRdb analysed the RACE reads with MiXCR anew, one entry per CDR3 protein. This sample carries 350,000 or so distinct CDR3 sequences, around 6.9% of them seen once, and the ten largest clones take more than 7%. The source material was whole blood, sampled in connection with sensitization to the hapten diphenylcyclopropenone (DPC). These receptors came from a woman aged 18-29 years with alopecia areata. Some clones in this sample may be carry-over from other donors' samples. The CDR3 runs from the conserved cysteine through the conserved F or W. The D gene is left open where the match is weak. Clone size is stated in some rows and not others, as once, few, many or a class when expanded.

clone_size j_call v_call d_call cdr3_nt cdr3_aa
few TRBJ1-1 TRBV6-2/TRBV6-3 . TGTGCCAGCAGTTACCTCCAGGGAGTGATCACTGAAGCTTTCTTT CASSYLQGVITEAFF
many TRBJ2-2 TRBV5-5 . TGTGCCAGCAGCTTGGATGGGGGCGGCACCGGGGAGCTGTTTTTT CASSLDGGGTGELFF
. TRBJ1-1 TRBV6-2/TRBV6-3 TRBD1 TGTGCCAGCAGTTACTACCCGGGACAGGGCTCCGCTTTCTTT CASSYYPGQGSAFF
few TRBJ1-5 TRBV29-1 . TGCAGCGTTGCAGATTTCAATCAGCCCCAGCATTTT CSVADFNQPQHF
few TRBJ2-3 TRBV7-2 . TGTGCCAGCACCCAGGACCGCGCCGTGGGGTCAGATACGCAGTATTTT CASTQDRAVGSDTQYF
few TRBJ2-3 TRBV12-3/TRBV12-4 . TGTGCCAGCAGCTTTGCGGAGGTCTCAGATACGCAGTATTTT CASSFAEVSDTQYF
many TRBJ2-6 TRBV4-3 . TGCGCCAGCAGCCAAGATGGGGGCGCTGGGGCCAACGTCCTGACTTTC CASSQDGGAGANVLTF
few TRBJ1-5 TRBV19 TRBD1 TGTGCCAGTAATCCAAACAGGGGGCATCAGCCCCAGCATTTT CASNPNRGHQPQHF
many TRBJ1-6 TRBV20-1 . TGCAGTGCTAGACAGGGAGATTCACCCCTCCACTTT CSARQGDSPLHF
few TRBJ2-1 TRBV5-1 TRBD2 TGCGCCAGCAGCTCCCAGGTAGCGGGGGGGCTAGGTGAGCAGTTCTTC CASSSQVAGGLGEQFF
many TRBJ1-6 TRBV10-3 . TGTGCCATCAGTGATGGGGTCGGGAATTCACCCCTCCACTTT CAISDGVGNSPLHF
few TRBJ2-1 TRBV6-2/TRBV6-3 . TGTGCCAGCAGTTATACCGGTGGGGGTGAGCAGTTCTTC CASSYTGGGEQFF
. TRBJ1-2 TRBV6-2/TRBV6-3 . TGTGCCAGCAGGGTACAGGCGAACTATGGCTACACCTTC CASRVQANYGYTF
few TRBJ1-4 TRBV18 . TGTGCCAGCTCACCGCAGTATACCGTTTCAACTAATGAAAAACTGTTTTTT CASSPQYTVSTNEKLFF
. TRBJ2-3 TRBV7-8 . TGTGCCAGCAGCTTAAGGGAGCTGGTGGGTAGGGATACGCAGTATTTT CASSLRELVGRDTQYF
many TRBJ2-5 TRBV5-1 . TGCGCCAGCAGACGGACCCAGCAAGCAGAGACCCAGTACTTC CASRRTQQAETQYF
many TRBJ1-6 TRBV3-1 TRBD1 TGTGCCAGCAGCCAAAGGGGACAGCATTATTCACCCCTCCACTTT CASSQRGQHYSPLHF
. TRBJ1-3 TRBV5-1 TRBD1 TGCGCCAGCAATGCAGGGGGCTCAACCGGAAACACCATATATTTT CASNAGGSTGNTIYF
few TRBJ1-1 TRBV28 . TGTGCCAGCAGTTTCAGCTTGGGACCCTACACTGAAGCTTTCTTT CASSFSLGPYTEAFF
many TRBJ2-1 TRBV11-2 . TGTGCCAGCAGCTTCACCCTCGGTAGCTCCTACAATGAGCAGTTCTTC CASSFTLGSSYNEQFF
. TRBJ1-4 TRBV20-1 . TGCAGTGCGACAGGAACTAATGAAAAACTGTTTTTT CSATGTNEKLFF
many TRBJ2-4 TRBV9 TRBD2 TGTGCCAGCAGCGCCAGACTAGCGGGGGGATTTAACATTCAGTACTTC CASSARLAGGFNIQYF
. TRBJ1-3 TRBV4-2 . TGTGCCAGCAGCCCTCAACGGGACTTCTCTGGAAACACCATATATTTT CASSPQRDFSGNTIYF
few TRBJ2-5 TRBV11-2 . TGTGCCAGCAGCTTAGATCCTTTAGGAGGGGGACGAGAGACCCAGTACTTC CASSLDPLGGGRETQYF
. TRBJ1-4 TRBV28 . TGTGCCAGCAGTTACCCCGGTATGTGGAGGGCTAATGAAAAACTGTTTTTT CASSYPGMWRANEKLFF
few TRBJ1-6 TRBV7-9 . TGTGCCAGCCAAGCTGCGGGGATCTATTCACCCCTCCACTTT CASQAAGIYSPLHF
few TRBJ2-3 TRBV11-2 . TGTGCCAGCAGCTTCGGGGCGGCCCGCACAGATACGCAGTATTTT CASSFGAARTDTQYF
few TRBJ1-4 TRBV7-9 . TGTGCCAGCAGCTTTACGGCTAATGAAAAACTGTTTTTT CASSFTANEKLFF
. TRBJ2-4 TRBV27 . TGTGCCAGCAGCTCATTAACAGGGTCTTTGACCAAAAACATTCAGTACTTC CASSSLTGSLTKNIQYF
. TRBJ1-3 TRBV6-2/TRBV6-3 . TGTGCCAGCAGTCGGGACTCGGTCTCTGGAAACACCATATATTTT CASSRDSVSGNTIYF
few TRBJ1-2 TRBV20-1 . TGCAGTGCTAGAGGGACAGATAACTATGGCTACACCTTC CSARGTDNYGYTF
few TRBJ1-1 TRBV9 TRBD1 TGTGCCAGAATCAAGAGGGACAGCGCATCTGAAGCTTTCTTT CARIKRDSASEAFF
few TRBJ1-2 TRBV29-1 . TGCAGCGTTGAATCCTTATATGGCTACACCTTC CSVESLYGYTF
few TRBJ1-5 TRBV12-3/TRBV12-4 . TGTGCCAGCAGTCCGCCCCCTGATCAGCCCCAGCATTTT CASSPPPDQPQHF
few TRBJ1-2 TRBV16 . TGTGCCAGCAGTCCACGTTTTGCTGACTATGGCTACACCTTC CASSPRFADYGYTF
few TRBJ1-3 TRBV10-3 . TGTGCCATCAGTTCGGGATCTGGAAACACCATATATTTT CAISSGSGNTIYF
few TRBJ2-2 TRBV12-3/TRBV12-4 TRBD1 TGTGCCAGCAGTCACGACAGGGCCGCGAACACCGGGGAGCTGTTTTTT CASSHDRAANTGELFF
many TRBJ2-1 TRBV7-2 TRBD2 TGTGCCAGCAGCTTCCTCCGGTCGGGTAGCGGGGGGAAACTCAATGAGCAGTTCTTC CASSFLRSGSGGKLNEQFF
. TRBJ2-5 TRBV19 TRBD2 TGTGCCAGTAGTCGCGGGGGAGTCCAAGAGACCCAGTACTTC CASSRGGVQETQYF
. TRBJ1-1 TRBV7-9 . TGTGCCAGCAGCTTAAACGCCCAGGGGATTGAAGCTTTCTTT CASSLNAQGIEAFF
. TRBJ1-2 TRBV20-1 TRBD1 TGCAGTGCTAGTAGCGCCGGACAGGGGGACTATGGCTACACCTTC CSASSAGQGDYGYTF